The 27 T cell receptor beta chains below come from one sample, sequenced in a study of blood T cell repertoires in COVID-19. TCRdb's copy holds only in-frame clones and misses some; the assay was immunoSEQ multiplex PCR. The table shows 350,000 to 450,000 clones, with about 88% occurring only once. Sequencing was carried out using peripheral blood. The receptors were sampled from a woman aged 60-75 years with COVID-19, enrolled during active disease.

V is TRBV9 and J is TRBJ2-1; 10 nucleotides match TRBD2. Germline loops: CDR1 SGDLS, CDR2 YYNGEE. The CDR3 is 16 residues long. V dropped 0 bases and J dropped 5; count of bases not matched to a gene: 5. The CDR3 here is CASSVDLAGGHNEQFF. In DNA, the CDR3 is TGTGCCAGCAGCGTAGATTTAGCGGGGGGTCACAATGAGCAGTTCTTC.

V and J are TRBV14 and TRBJ1-1; D uncertain. Germline V gene lookup returns CDR1 SGHDN and CDR2 FVKESK. Deletions cut 1 base from V and 4 bases from J, with 10 bases between. This CDR3 spans 14 amino acids. This CDR3 is CASSQVGGGTEAFF. In DNA form, the CDR3 reads TGTGCCAGCAGCCAAGTTGGAGGAGGCACTGAAGCTTTCTTT.

CDR3 DNA sequence: TGTGCCAGTAGTATTGACAGGGCCAGCACAGATACGCAGTATTTT. Translation: CASSIDRASTDTQYF. This chain uses TRBV19 with TRBJ2-3; 7 positions agree with TRBD1. This CDR3 comprises 15 residues. Germline V CDR1 and CDR2: LNHDA, SQIVND (reference sequence). J was trimmed by 0 bases and V by 3 bases; bases with no gene match: 3. The full variable domain, its missing parts supplied by reference TRBV19 and TRBJ2-3, is DGGITQSPKYLFRKEGQNVTLSCEQNLNHDAMYWYRQDPGQGLRLIYYSQIVNDFQKGDIAEGYSVSREKKESFPLTVTSAQKNPTAFYLCASSIDRASTDTQYFGPGTRLTVL.

The V gene is TRBV6-6, the J gene TRBJ2-5; 11 bases align to TRBD2. Germline-derived CDR1 and CDR2 are MNHNY and SVGAGI (reference sequence). V shed 5 bases and J 7 bases; nucleotides not matched to a gene: 9. The CDR3 is made up of 15 amino acids. CDR3 in amino acids: CASSPGTSGLGTQYF. The CDR3 bases are TGTGCCAGCAGTCCGGGGACTAGCGGCCTCGGGACCCAGTACTTC.

The V call is TRBV29-1, the J call TRBJ2-1; D possibly corresponds to TRBD2 (7 bases). Per germline, CDR1 SQVTM and CDR2 ANQGSEA. V lost 7 bases and J 12 bases, leaving 22 bases between the germline ends. The CDR3 contains 13 residues. CDR3 sequence (DNA): TGCAGCGCCGAAAAATCGGGGGGCGAAGGGCAGTTCTTC. Its protein is CSAEKSGGEGQFF.

The V call is TRBV7-2, the J call TRBJ1-4, with D maybe TRBD1 (6 bases). Looked up from germline, CDR1 is SGHTA and CDR2 is FQGNSA. The length of the CDR3 is 14 residues. Trimming stripped 2 bases from V and 5 bases from J, with 9 bases between. The CDR3 protein is CASSLSGQNEKLFF. CDR3 DNA sequence: TGTGCCAGCAGCTTATCCGGACAGAATGAAAAACTGTTTTTT.

Comment on this clone: One junction end does not reproduce the germline sequence, and a read error may be involved. The chain couples TRBV7-2 to TRBJ1-4; D is unresolved. CDR1 and CDR2 from the germline V gene are SGHTA and FQGNSA. CDR3 length equals 14 residues. The CDR3 sequence is CASSFMRRRIPMIF. In DNA, the CDR3 is TGTGCCAGCAGCTTTATGCGCCGGAGAATACCCATGATTTTT. The variable domain in full, completed from reference TRBV7-2 and TRBJ1-4, reads GAGVSQSPSNKVTEKGKDVELRCDPISGHTALYWYRQSLGQGLEFLIYFQGNSAPDKSGLPSDRFSAERTGGSVSTLTIQRTQQEDSAVYLCASSFMRRRIPMIFGSGTQLSVL.

The genes are TRBV6-5 and TRBJ1-4; D gene uncertain. Trimming cost V 6 bases and J 0 bases, with 8 bases left between them. Per germline, CDR1 MNHEY and CDR2 SVGAGI. The CDR3 is 14 residues long. As DNA, the CDR3 is TGTGCCAGCAGGCCTACTGCAACTAATGAAAAACTGTTTTTT. Translation gives CASRPTATNEKLFF.

The chain uses TRBV11-3 and TRBJ1-4; 8 nucleotides line up with TRBD1. The germline gives CDR1 SGHNT, CDR2 YENEEA. Trimming cost V 3 bases and J 8 bases; bases outside gene matches: 5. The CDR3 contains 14 residues. The CDR3 DNA follows: TGTGCCAGCAGCTTTGGACAGGGTAACGAAAAACTGTTTTTT. This encodes CASSFGQGNEKLFF.

The chain links TRBV5-1 to TRBJ2-1; TRBD2 aligns across 8 bases. The CDR3 has 15 amino acids. Losses at the gene ends were 3 bases for V and 8 bases for J; bases not matched to a gene: 10. CDR1 is SGHRS, CDR2 YFSETQ, per germline. DNA for the CDR3: TGCGCCAGCAGCTCTAACACGGGGGGGCTCCATGAGCAGTTCTTC. Amino acid sequence: CASSSNTGGLHEQFF. Full variable domain (outside the CDR3, taken from reference TRBV5-1 and TRBJ2-1): KAGVTQTPRYLIKTRGQQVTLSCSPISGHRSVSWYQQTPGQGLQFLFEYFSETQRNKGNFPGRFSGRQFSNSRSEMNVSTLELGDSALYLCASSSNTGGLHEQFFGPGTRLTVL.

This clone was seen once. V usage is TRBV6-5 and J usage is TRBJ1-2; TRBD1 aligns across 11 bases. With 10 bases clipped from V and 2 bases from J, the junction kept 3 bases outside the gene matches. The CDR3 length is 13 residues. The germline V gene has CDR1 MNHEY and CDR2 SVGAGI. The CDR3 reads CAIGQGANYGYTF. CDR3 bases: TGTGCCATTGGACAGGGGGCCAACTATGGCTACACCTTC.

The chain couples TRBV2 to TRBJ2-1, with TRBD2 matching 11 bases. Germline V gene data show CDR1 as SNHLY and CDR2 as FYNNEI. V was clipped by 8 bases and J by 4 bases; unmatched bases: 10. The CDR3 length is 16 residues. CDR3 DNA: TGTGCCAGCCTACAAACCGGGACTAGCGGTTACAATGAGCAGTTCTTC. It encodes CASLQTGTSGYNEQFF.

There are a few counts of this clone. The V and J genes are TRBV7-9 and TRBJ1-2, with D unresolved. The germline gives CDR1 SEHNR, CDR2 FQNEAQ (reference sequence). Deletions cut 5 bases from V and 5 bases from J, with 6 bases between. The CDR3 sequence is 11 residues long. Here the CDR3 DNA reads TGTGCCAGCAGCCCCGGTTATGGCTACACCTTC. Amino acid sequence: CASSPGYGYTF. The whole variable domain, filled in from reference TRBV7-9 and TRBJ1-2, reads DTGVSQNPRHKITKRGQNVTFRCDPISEHNRLYWYRQTLGQGPEFLTYFQNEAQLEKSRLLSDRFSAERPKGSFSTLEIQRTEQGDSAMYLCASSPGYGYTFGSGTRLTVV.

Regarding this clone: A junction end diverges from the germline sequence, so it may reflect a read error. V and J are TRBV9 and TRBJ2-1; 8 nucleotides agree with TRBD1. Germline V gene lookup returns CDR1 SGDLS and CDR2 YYNGEE. The CDR3 has 15 amino acids. This chain's CDR3 is CASSVGAGGYDEQFF. The CDR3 nucleotides are TGTGCCAGCAGCGTAGGGGCAGGGGGCTACGATGAGCAGTTCTTC. Based on the CDR3 plus reference TRBV9 and TRBJ2-1, the full variable domain is DSGVTQTPKHLITATGQRVTLRCSPRSGDLSVYWYQQSLDQGLQFLIQYYNGEERAKGNILERFSAQQFPDLHSELNLSSLELGDSALYFCASSVGAGGYDEQFFGPGTRLTVL.

Ten or more counts support this clone. CDR3 nucleotides: TGTGCCAGCAGCTGGACACAGGGGGCTCGGAGAGAGACCCAGTACTTC. It is translated as CASSWTQGARRETQYF. The V call is TRBV5-6, the J call TRBJ2-5; 9 bases match TRBD1. The CDR3 runs 16 residues. CDR1 is SGHDT, CDR2 YYEEEE, per germline. V lost 3 bases to trimming and J lost 4 bases; unmatched junction nucleotides: 10.

This chain connects TRBV7-3 to TRBJ2-7, with 12 bases aligning to TRBD1. CDR1 and CDR2 from the germline V gene are SGHTA and FQGTGA. V was pared by 6 bases and J by 5 bases, with 11 bases of the junction left unmatched. There are 16 residues in the CDR3. CDR3 protein: CASSLQPGQGAHEQYF. The CDR3 DNA reads as TGTGCCAGCAGTCTTCAACCGGGACAGGGGGCTCACGAGCAGTACTTC.

J is TRBJ2-7 and V is TRBV6-6, with 7 positions matching TRBD2. V was pared by 2 bases and J by 5 bases, with 6 bases of the junction left unmatched. There are 14 residues in the CDR3. Germline CDR1 reads MNHNY; CDR2 reads SVGAGI (reference sequence). The CDR3: CASSYVTSANEQYF. The CDR3 DNA reads TGTGCCAGCAGTTACGTAACTAGCGCCAACGAGCAGTACTTC.

The genes are TRBV9 and TRBJ2-2, with 9 bases aligning to TRBD2. The germline V gene has CDR1 SGDLS and CDR2 YYNGEE. Germline trimming cut 3 bases from V and 1 base from J; bases unmatched to any gene: 10. CDR3 size: 18 residues. CDR3 coding DNA: TGTGCCAGCAGCGAGTTTAGCGGGGGAAACGAGAACACCGGGGAGCTGTTTTTT. Translating gives CASSEFSGGNENTGELFF.

The chain carries TRBV4-1 and TRBJ2-2, with 9 bases identical to TRBD2. Trimming took 4 bases from V and 6 from J; bases not matched to a gene: 3. This CDR3 spans 14 amino acids. The V gene's germline CDR1 is MGHRA and CDR2 YSYEKL. CDR3 protein: CASSLAGAPGELFF. The CDR3 DNA sequence: TGCGCCAGCAGCCTAGCGGGGGCGCCCGGGGAGCTGTTTTTT.

This clone was observed a single time. This rearrangement joins TRBV11-2 to TRBJ2-1, with TRBD1 as a possible D gene (5 bases). The ends were cut back, 0 bases at V and 13 bases at J, with 22 bases in the middle. The germline V gene has CDR1 SGHAT and CDR2 FQNNGV. The CDR3 length is 16 residues. This CDR3 is CASSLEVQGRVLDQFF. As DNA, the CDR3 is TGTGCCAGCAGCTTAGAGGTGCAGGGAAGGGTATTAGATCAGTTCTTC.

The genes are TRBV19 and TRBJ2-2; D may be TRBD2 (5 bases). In germline, CDR1 is LNHDA, CDR2 SQIVND (reference sequence). This CDR3 has 15 residues. V lost 10 bases and J 1 base, leaving 16 bases between the germline ends. The CDR3 sequence: CATNGLLGNTGELFF. CDR3 bases: TGTGCCACTAACGGACTTTTGGGGAACACCGGGGAGCTGTTTTTT.

This chain uses TRBV5-4 with TRBJ2-7, with TRBD1 matching 10 bases. V shed 3 bases, J shed 2 bases, and the junction held 11 bases outside the gene matches. CDR1 is SGHNT, CDR2 YYREEE, per germline (reference sequence). CDR3 length: 17 residues. The CDR3 region has the DNA TGTGCCAGCAGCTACAGGATCCGGGACAGGGGAGCCTACGAGCAGTACTTC. It is translated as CASSYRIRDRGAYEQYF.

The V call is TRBV11-3, the J call TRBJ2-1; D may be TRBD1 (6 bases). V shed 2 bases and J shed 6 bases, with 11 bases lying between them. Germline-derived CDR1 and CDR2 are SGHNT and YENEEA. The CDR3 totals 14 residues. CDR3 DNA: TGTGCCAGCAGCTTAAGCCAGGGGCCCAATGAGCAGTTCTTC. It specifies CASSLSQGPNEQFF.

The CDR3 bases are TGTGCCAGCAGCTACCTGGGACAGCCCCAAGAGACCCAGTACTTC. Amino acids: CASSYLGQPQETQYF. This rearrangement joins TRBV7-2 to TRBJ2-5; 7 nucleotides agree with TRBD1. Germline V gene sequence: CDR1 SGHTA, CDR2 FQGNSA. The CDR3 spans 15 residues. V was clipped by 4 bases and J by 1 base; unmatched bases: 6.

The rearrangement links TRBV30 to TRBJ2-1; no clear D gene. Between the trimmed V and J ends, which lost 1 base and 4 bases, there was a span of 14 bases. This CDR3 is built from 15 residues. Looked up from germline, CDR1 is GTSNPN and CDR2 is SVGIG (reference sequence). The CDR3 nucleotides are TGTGCCTGGAGTGCTCGAGCCTTAACTTACAATGAGCAGTTCTTC. As protein: CAWSARALTYNEQFF.

V and J are TRBV10-1 and TRBJ2-7, with TRBD1 identical over 11 bases. Germline CDR1 WNHNN, CDR2 SYGVQD (reference sequence). V was pared by 10 bases and J by 6 bases, with 23 bases of the junction left unmatched. This CDR3 is 18 amino acids long. CDR3 nucleotide sequence: TGCGCCACCCCTCGGACAGGGGGCACCTTAGGGGTCTCCACCGAGCAGTACTTC. It translates to CATPRTGGTLGVSTEQYF.

This chain links TRBV6-5 with TRBJ1-2; 11 bases align to TRBD1. CDR1 MNHEY and CDR2 SVGAGI come from the germline V gene. The CDR3 consists of 16 residues. Trimming removed 1 base from V and 2 bases from J; junction bases left unmatched: 3. The CDR3 DNA follows: TGTGCCAGCAGTTACTGGGACAGGGGGGTCAACTATGGCTACACCTTC. This encodes CASSYWDRGVNYGYTF.